This TCR beta chain emerged from a study of T cell responses to AZD1222 COVID-19 vaccine. Turning to this clone: Its antigen is unidentified.

Looked up from germline, CDR1 is SNHLY and CDR2 is FYNNEI. The CDR3 totals 15 residues. V was shortened by 2 bases and J by 4 bases, with 11 bases between the two germline ends. The assay was immunoSEQ multiplex PCR, and TCRdb's table has in-frame clones only and misses some. Among about 150,000 clones listed, approximately 92% were seen once. General study findings and limits: Nearly half of spike-specific TCRs reportedly target variant regions that are unmutated in the B.1.351 and B.1.1.7 variants. Only six AZD1222 recipients tested seropositive at baseline.

The starting material was peripheral blood, obtained on day 0 of AZD1222 vaccination. The TCR originated in an adult in good health. The J gene is TRBJ1-4, the V gene TRBV2; D might be TRBD1 (5 bases). CDR3 protein: CASSEFGTLNEKLFF. DNA of the CDR3: TGTGCCAGCAGTGAATTTGGGACCCTTAATGAAAAACTGTTTTTT.